These T cell receptor beta chains were read from a single sample in a study of cytomegalovirus exposure and HLA in healthy donors. Repertoires were generated with immunoSEQ multiplex PCR, while TCRdb's copy carries only in-frame clones and drops some. The table has roughly 130,000 clones, around nine tenths seen once. Specimen: PBMCs. Receptors were obtained from a man aged 25-45 years in good health and CMV-seronegative. Both conserved end residues are part of each CDR3.

V,J,CDR3
TRBV4-3,TRBJ2-1,CASSQDTSGGYNEQFF
TRBV7-2,TRBJ1-4,CASSLGGDEKLFF
TRBV12-5,TRBJ1-5,CASGPGTSLGQPQHF
TRBV12-5,TRBJ2-2,CASGSGTDTGELFF
TRBV27,TRBJ1-1,CASSILQGGDTEAFF
TRBV10-1,TRBJ2-2,CASSASGKDTGELFF
TRBV6-5,TRBJ1-5,CASSSTRNRGLQPQHF
TRBV30,TRBJ1-4,CAWSGTRGPNEKLFF
TRBV27,TRBJ2-7,CASSLSPTTRYEQYF
TRBV12-5,TRBJ1-1,CASGFSPRLRQEDTEAFF
TRBV19,TRBJ2-7,CASSAGTGGGYEQYF
TRBV6-5,TRBJ1-1,CASTRDRSTEAFF
TRBV30,TRBJ2-7,CAWSDGQGASDEQYF
TRBV2,TRBJ1-2,CASRSNPNYGYTF
TRBV10-3,TRBJ2-7,CAISEPGQGIYEQYF
TRBV5-1,TRBJ2-5,CASSSLGQGNQETQYF
TRBV11-2,TRBJ2-7,CASSYFNRDGEQYF
TRBV6-5,TRBJ1-5,CASRETAREGQPQHF
TRBV4-1,TRBJ2-3,CASSQGITDNPADTQYF
TRBV11-2,TRBJ2-1,CASRSAGGTNEQFF
TRBV27,TRBJ2-1,CASSARGSYNEQFF
TRBV4-1,TRBJ2-5,CASSQVGAAGQETQYF
TRBV18,TRBJ2-3,CASSPQPRGTDTQYF
TRBV7-2,TRBJ1-6,CASSLLGQANSPLHF
TRBV10-3,TRBJ2-1,CAISDPELVHNEQFF
TRBV6-4,TRBJ2-1,CASSEGGSYNEQFF
TRBV5-1,TRBJ2-5,CASSLSGKETQYF
TRBV6-6,TRBJ1-4,CASSLTGSNEKLFF
TRBV7-9,TRBJ2-1,CASSSSSGSSYNEQFF
TRBV10-3,TRBJ1-2,CAITPGQGYGYTF
TRBV6-5,TRBJ2-1,CASSFGLAGEGEQFF
TRBV27,TRBJ1-5,CASRQGLQPQHF
TRBV19,TRBJ2-7,CASSGSGYEQYF
TRBV7-9,TRBJ2-7,CASSPAGIISYEQYF
TRBV5-4,TRBJ2-3,CASSLLAGGITDTQYF
TRBV7-6,TRBJ2-1,CASSLVAGGYNEQFF
TRBV7-2,TRBJ1-6,CASSLRRGGDSPLHF
TRBV5-1,TRBJ1-5,CASRSGTDFYQPQHF
TRBV5-4,TRBJ2-1,CASSLDVSSYNEQFF
TRBV7-9,TRBJ2-1,CASSSNLAGAYNEQFF
TRBV11-2,TRBJ1-1,CASSLREAFF
TRBV30,TRBJ2-7,CAWSASYEQYF
TRBV7-9,TRBJ1-1,CASSLVGGNTEAFF
TRBV10-2,TRBJ2-3,CASSGLAGKQTDTQYF
TRBV7-9,TRBJ1-3,CASSVGTGTGNTIYF
TRBV2,TRBJ1-5,CASTQGSQPQHF
TRBV18,TRBJ1-1,CASSPTGQMNTEAFF
TRBV6-5,TRBJ1-2,CASSYSSIGGYTF
TRBV15,TRBJ2-1,CATSLGLAIYNEQFF
TRBV2,TRBJ1-5,CASLSFSGEPQHF
TRBV4-1,TRBJ2-1,CASSQEWGDEQFF
TRBV2,TRBJ2-1,CASSEVDRARDEQFF
TRBV7-6,TRBJ2-1,CASSLFGGPSSYNEQFF